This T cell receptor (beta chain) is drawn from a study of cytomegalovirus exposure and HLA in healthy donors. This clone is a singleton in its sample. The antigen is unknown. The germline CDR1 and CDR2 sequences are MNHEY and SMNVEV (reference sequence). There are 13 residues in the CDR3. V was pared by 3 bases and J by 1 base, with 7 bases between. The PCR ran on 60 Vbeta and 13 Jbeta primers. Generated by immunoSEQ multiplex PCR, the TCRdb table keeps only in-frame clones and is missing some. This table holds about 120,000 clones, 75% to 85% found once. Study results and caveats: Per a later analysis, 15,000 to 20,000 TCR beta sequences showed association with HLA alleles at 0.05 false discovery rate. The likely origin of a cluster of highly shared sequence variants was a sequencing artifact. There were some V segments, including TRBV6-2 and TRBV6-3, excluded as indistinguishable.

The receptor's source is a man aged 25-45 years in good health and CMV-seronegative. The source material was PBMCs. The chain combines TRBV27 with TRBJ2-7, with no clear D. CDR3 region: CASSFRQSYEQYF. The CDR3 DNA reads TGTGCCAGCAGTTTCAGGCAATCCTACGAGCAGTACTTC.